This is a list of T cell receptor beta chains from one sample in a study of blood T cell repertoires in COVID-19. Data came from immunoSEQ multiplex PCR; TCRdb stores just in-frame clones and leaves some out. The data show about 300,000 clones, around 90% seen once. Sequences were obtained from peripheral blood. All receptors derive from a woman in her twenties or thirties with COVID-19, enrolled during active disease. Each CDR3 is given with its conserved first and last residue. Each record gives: clone size, J gene, V gene, D gene, CDR3 length, CDR3 protein, CDR3 DNA. D genes are given only for firm matches. Rows give clone size only sometimes, using once, few, many, or a class for an expanded clone.

NA | TRBJ2-7 | TRBV29-1 | TRBD2 | 13 | CSVGGGTHYEQYF | TGCAGCGTGGGGGGAGGGACCCACTACGAGCAGTACTTC
NA | TRBJ1-1 | TRBV6-1 | NA | 13 | CASSETANTEAFF | TGTGCCAGCAGTGAGACAGCCAACACTGAAGCTTTCTTT
NA | TRBJ2-3 | TRBV6-2/TRBV6-3 | TRBD1 | 14 | CASSPDRATDTQYF | TGTGCCAGCAGTCCGGACAGGGCCACAGATACGCAGTATTTT
NA | TRBJ2-1 | TRBV21-1 | NA | 20 | CASSKGDGPISGLSYNEQFF | TGTGCCAGCAGCAAAGGGGACGGACCGATTTCGGGACTATCCTACAATGAGCAGTTCTTC
NA | TRBJ2-7 | TRBV28 | TRBD1 | 14 | CASRPGQGSYEQYF | TGTGCCAGCAGACCGGGACAGGGGTCCTACGAGCAGTACTTC
NA | TRBJ2-7 | TRBV5-1 | TRBD2 | 13 | CASAPGGGYEQYF | TGCGCCAGCGCCCCTGGGGGGGGCTACGAGCAGTACTTC
once | TRBJ1-2 | TRBV6-5 | TRBD1 | 11 | CASRQGPGYTF | TGTGCCAGCAGACAGGGGCCCGGCTACACCTTC
NA | TRBJ1-1 | TRBV29-1 | NA | 12 | CSVERENTEAFF | TGCAGCGTTGAGAGGGAAAACACTGAAGCTTTCTTT
NA | TRBJ2-7 | TRBV5-6 | NA | 12 | CASSVRGREQYF | TGTGCCAGCAGCGTCCGCGGCCGGGAGCAGTACTTC
NA | TRBJ1-6 | TRBV9 | NA | 12 | CAREGLGSPLHF | TGTGCCAGGGAGGGCTTGGGATCACCCCTCCACTTT
NA | TRBJ2-2 | TRBV29-1 | NA | 14 | CSVEGQGTAGELFF | TGCAGCGTTGAAGGGCAGGGGACCGCCGGGGAGCTGTTTTTT
NA | TRBJ1-5 | TRBV10-1 | NA | 12 | CASSDPGQPQHF | TGCGCCAGCAGTGATCCCGGTCAGCCCCAGCATTTT
NA | TRBJ2-7 | TRBV6-1 | NA | 14 | CASSERVKYYEQYF | TGTGCCAGCAGTGAAAGAGTCAAATATTACGAGCAGTACTTC
NA | TRBJ2-2 | TRBV5-1 | NA | 14 | CASSLGPETGELFF | TGCGCCAGCAGCTTGGGGCCGGAGACCGGGGAGCTGTTTTTT
NA | TRBJ2-2 | TRBV28 | TRBD2 | 16 | CASSLAGLAGTGELFF | TGTGCCAGCAGTTTAGCTGGACTAGCGGGCACCGGGGAGCTGTTTTTT
NA | TRBJ1-2 | TRBV9 | TRBD1 | 16 | CASSERPTGINYGYTF | TGTGCCAGCAGCGAGAGACCGACAGGGATTAACTATGGCTACACCTTC
NA | TRBJ2-1 | TRBV27 | NA | 16 | CASSSVSNRLYNEQFF | TGTGCCAGCAGTTCCGTCTCTAACCGACTCTACAATGAGCAGTTCTTC
NA | TRBJ2-1 | TRBV6-5 | NA | 13 | CASSWSDRNEQFF | TGTGCCAGCAGTTGGAGCGACAGGAATGAGCAGTTCTTC
NA | TRBJ1-1 | TRBV7-2 | TRBD1 | 18 | CASSLWTGGAPTNTEAFF | TGTGCCAGCAGCTTATGGACAGGGGGCGCACCGACGAACACTGAAGCTTTCTTT
NA | TRBJ2-4 | TRBV5-1 | NA | 16 | CASSLGGGASRNIQYF | TGCGCCAGCAGCTTGGGTGGCGGGGCCTCCCGAAACATTCAGTACTTC
NA | TRBJ2-3 | TRBV6-5 | NA | 13 | CASSYQRLDTQYF | TGTGCCAGCAGTTACCAACGACTAGATACGCAGTATTTT
NA | TRBJ2-3 | TRBV5-8 | TRBD1 | 15 | CASSLRQGSTDTQYF | TGTGCCAGCAGCTTAAGACAGGGATCCACAGATACGCAGTATTTT
NA | TRBJ2-1 | TRBV6-5 | NA | 16 | CASSYFPQGQRNEQFF | TGTGCCAGCAGTTACTTCCCTCAGGGACAAAGGAATGAGCAGTTCTTC
once | TRBJ1-3 | TRBV27 | TRBD1 | 17 | CASSLSGTGGPGNTIYF | TGTGCCAGCAGTTTATCGGGGACAGGGGGCCCTGGAAACACCATATATTTT
few | TRBJ1-1 | TRBV18 | NA | 15 | CASSPTAGEGTEAFF | TGTGCCAGCTCACCAACGGCAGGGGAGGGGACTGAAGCTTTCTTT
NA | TRBJ1-2 | TRBV27 | NA | 15 | CASSLTITAAYGYTF | TGTGCCAGCAGTTTAACAATAACAGCCGCCTATGGCTACACCTTC
once | TRBJ1-1 | TRBV11-3 | TRBD1 | 14 | CASSPPGTGSEAFF | TGTGCCAGCAGCCCACCCGGGACAGGGTCTGAAGCTTTCTTT
NA | TRBJ2-5 | TRBV28 | TRBD2 | 15 | CASSMTDGGVETQYF | TGTGCCAGCAGCATGACCGACGGGGGGGTGGAGACCCAGTACTTC
NA | TRBJ2-2 | TRBV5-1 | NA | 13 | CASSWTVTGELFF | TGCGCCAGCAGCTGGACTGTCACGGGGGAGCTGTTTTTT
NA | TRBJ2-1 | TRBV27 | TRBD2 | 16 | CASSLRASGSRDEQFF | TGTGCCAGCAGTTTAAGGGCTAGCGGGAGTAGGGATGAGCAGTTCTTC
NA | TRBJ1-2 | TRBV4-3 | TRBD1 | 17 | CASSPWVNQGVYYGYTF | TGCGCCAGCAGCCCGTGGGTCAACCAGGGGGTATACTATGGCTACACCTTC
NA | TRBJ1-1 | TRBV6-5 | NA | 13 | CASRRGVNTEAFF | TGTGCCTCTCGGAGGGGAGTGAACACTGAAGCTTTCTTT
NA | TRBJ1-1 | TRBV5-5 | TRBD1 | 15 | CASSVSGTGGTEAFF | TGTGCCAGCAGCGTATCCGGGACAGGCGGCACTGAAGCTTTCTTT
NA | TRBJ2-6 | TRBV5-1 | NA | 16 | CASSLGGPTGANVLTF | TGCGCCAGCAGCTTGGGAGGGCCGACGGGGGCCAACGTCCTGACTTTC
NA | TRBJ2-3 | TRBV5-1 | NA | 14 | CASSLGGEEDTQYF | TGCGCCAGCAGCTTGGGTGGGGAGGAAGATACGCAGTATTTT
NA | TRBJ1-3 | TRBV11-2 | NA | 14 | CASSSQGPGNTIYF | TGTGCCAGCAGCTCACAGGGCCCTGGAAACACCATATATTTT
NA | TRBJ1-4 | TRBV7-3 | TRBD1 | 14 | CASSLTGQGEKLFF | TGTGCCAGCAGCTTAACGGGACAGGGGGAAAAACTGTTTTTT
once | TRBJ2-3 | TRBV3-1/TRBV3-2 | TRBD1 | 20 | CASSTIGWASGGDLGYTQYF | TGTGCCAGCAGTACCATAGGGTGGGCTTCAGGGGGCGATTTGGGATATACGCAGTATTTT
NA | TRBJ2-3 | TRBV4-3 | NA | 17 | CASSPRAKTSRADTQYF | TGCGCCAGCAGCCCTCGGGCAAAAACTAGCAGAGCAGATACGCAGTATTTT
few | TRBJ1-1 | TRBV6-5 | NA | 12 | CASSTGNTEAFF | TGTGCCAGCAGTACAGGGAACACTGAAGCTTTCTTT
NA | TRBJ2-1 | TRBV4-2 | TRBD2 | 17 | CASSQEKVGRASWEQFF | TGTGCCAGCAGCCAAGAGAAGGTCGGGAGGGCCTCGTGGGAGCAGTTCTTC
NA | TRBJ2-3 | TRBV10-1 | TRBD2 | 16 | CASSGSLLAGTDTQYF | TGCGCCAGCAGTGGGTCCCTACTAGCGGGAACAGATACGCAGTATTTT
NA | TRBJ2-3 | TRBV1 | NA | 16 | CTSSPGSRLGLDTQYF | TGCACCAGCAGCCCGGGGTCTCGCCTTGGGTTGGATACGCAGTATTTT
NA | TRBJ2-1 | TRBV2 | NA | 13 | CASNRVGSNEQFF | TGTGCCAGCAACAGGGTAGGGAGCAATGAGCAGTTCTTC
NA | TRBJ1-1 | TRBV28 | NA | 16 | CASSRVGGAMNTEAFF | TGTGCCAGCAGCCGGGTAGGGGGGGCCATGAACACTGAAGCTTTCTTT
NA | TRBJ2-7 | TRBV30 | NA | 13 | CAWSPTLSGEQYF | TGTGCCTGGAGTCCCACCCTTAGCGGCGAGCAGTACTTC